A single sample gave rise to the 2 T cell receptor beta chains below, sequenced in a study of beta chain features in type 1 diabetes (dated by TCRdb to between 2017 and 2018). Broader findings and caveats from the paper: Type 1 diabetes patients showed a moderate but significant shortening of TCRB CDR3 length in all four CD4+ subsets.

No antigen has been assigned to these receptors. The library was obtained by the immunoSEQ multiplex PCR assay. The entire amount of isolated RNA was reverse transcribed using the High Capacity cDNA Reverse Transcription Kit, so the sequenced TCRB transcripts were expressed ones. TCRdb re-hosts the immuneACCESS table, in-frame sequences only. Its copies lack some clones; in the studies checked, an unresolved V gene accounts for under half of them, and the cause for the rest is not known. Recorded for this sample are about 250,000 clones; approximately 11% of them occurred a single time. Approximately 0.017% of the sample is taken by the ten largest. Sequencing used naive CD4+ T cells from blood. This sample's cell subset or site label indicates: true naive CD4+ T cells. These TCRs come from a man aged 30 to 45 with type 1 diabetes.

This chain links TRBV30 with TRBJ1-5; no firm D call. CDR3 length equals 13 residues. Looked up from germline, CDR1 is GTSNPN and CDR2 is SVGIG (reference sequence). The V gene lost 2 bases and the J gene lost 0 bases, with 5 bases spanning the gap. The CDR3 DNA sequence: TGTGCCTGGAGTCCCAATAGCAATCAGCCCCAGCATTTT. This translates into CAWSPNSNQPQHF.

Only a few counts were recorded for this clone. The CDR3 nucleotides are TGCGCCAGCAGCCAAGCCCCCCGAGGGGAGCAGTTCTTC. Protein product: CASSQAPRGEQFF. The chain combines TRBV4-1 with TRBJ2-1; D possibly corresponds to TRBD2 (5 bases). Trimming stripped 1 base from V and 10 bases from J, with 11 bases between. This CDR3 has 13 residues. Germline V gene data show CDR1 as MGHRA and CDR2 as YSYEKL.